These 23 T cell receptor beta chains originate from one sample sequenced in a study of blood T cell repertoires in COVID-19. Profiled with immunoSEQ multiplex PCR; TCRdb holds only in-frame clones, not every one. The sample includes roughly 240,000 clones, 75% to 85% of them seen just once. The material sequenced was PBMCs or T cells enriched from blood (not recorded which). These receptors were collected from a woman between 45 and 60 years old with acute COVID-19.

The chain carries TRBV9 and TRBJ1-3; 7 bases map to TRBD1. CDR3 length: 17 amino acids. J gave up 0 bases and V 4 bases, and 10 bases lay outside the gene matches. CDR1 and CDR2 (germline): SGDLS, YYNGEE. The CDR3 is CASSRMGTASSGNTIYF. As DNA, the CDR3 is TGTGCCAGCAGCCGTATGGGGACAGCGAGCTCTGGAAACACCATATATTTT.

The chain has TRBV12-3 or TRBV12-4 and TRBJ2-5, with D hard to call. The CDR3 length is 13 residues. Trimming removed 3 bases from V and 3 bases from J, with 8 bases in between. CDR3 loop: CASSFYGEETQYF. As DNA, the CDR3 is TGTGCCAGCAGTTTTTATGGAGAAGAGACCCAGTACTTC.

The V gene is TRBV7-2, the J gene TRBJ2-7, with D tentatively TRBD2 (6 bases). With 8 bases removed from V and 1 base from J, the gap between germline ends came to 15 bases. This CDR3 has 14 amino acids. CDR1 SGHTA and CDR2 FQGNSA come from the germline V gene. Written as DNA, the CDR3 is TGTGCCAGCCGCCGGAGCGGGTATTCCTACGAGCAGTACTTC. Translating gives CASRRSGYSYEQYF.

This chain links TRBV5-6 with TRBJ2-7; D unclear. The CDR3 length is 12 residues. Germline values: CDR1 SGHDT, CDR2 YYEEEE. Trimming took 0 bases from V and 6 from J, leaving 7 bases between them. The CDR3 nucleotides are TGTGCCAGCAGCTTGGCGCGGTTCGAGCAGTACTTC. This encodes CASSLARFEQYF.

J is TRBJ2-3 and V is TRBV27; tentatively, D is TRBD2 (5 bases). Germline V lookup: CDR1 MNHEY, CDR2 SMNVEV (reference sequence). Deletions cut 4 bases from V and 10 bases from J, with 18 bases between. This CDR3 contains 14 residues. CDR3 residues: CASSYPPPAEAQYF. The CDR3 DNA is TGTGCCAGCAGTTACCCCCCTCCAGCGGAGGCGCAGTATTTT.

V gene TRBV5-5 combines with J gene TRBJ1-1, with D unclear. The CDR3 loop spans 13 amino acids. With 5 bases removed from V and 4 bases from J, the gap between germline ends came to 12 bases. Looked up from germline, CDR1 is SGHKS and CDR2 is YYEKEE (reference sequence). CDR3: CASRWQPLTEAFF. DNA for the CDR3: TGTGCCAGCAGATGGCAACCCCTCACTGAAGCTTTCTTT.

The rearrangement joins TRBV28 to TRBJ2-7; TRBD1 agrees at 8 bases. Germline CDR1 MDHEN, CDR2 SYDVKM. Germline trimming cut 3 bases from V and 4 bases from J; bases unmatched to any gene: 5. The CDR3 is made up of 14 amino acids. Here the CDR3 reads CASSLPDRGYEQYF. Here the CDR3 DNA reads TGTGCCAGCAGTTTGCCCGACAGGGGTTACGAGCAGTACTTC.

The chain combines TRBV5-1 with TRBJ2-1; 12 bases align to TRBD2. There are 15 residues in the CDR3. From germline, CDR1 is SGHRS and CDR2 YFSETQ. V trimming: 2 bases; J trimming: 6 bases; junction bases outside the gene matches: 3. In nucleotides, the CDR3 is TGCGCCAGCAGCTTTACTAGCGGGGGGACCAATGAGCAGTTCTTC. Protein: CASSFTSGGTNEQFF.

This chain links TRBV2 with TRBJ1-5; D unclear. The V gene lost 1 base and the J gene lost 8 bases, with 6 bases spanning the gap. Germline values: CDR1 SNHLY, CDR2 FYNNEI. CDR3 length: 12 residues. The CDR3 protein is CASSEGREPQHF. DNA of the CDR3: TGTGCCAGCAGTGAAGGGAGGGAGCCCCAGCATTTT.

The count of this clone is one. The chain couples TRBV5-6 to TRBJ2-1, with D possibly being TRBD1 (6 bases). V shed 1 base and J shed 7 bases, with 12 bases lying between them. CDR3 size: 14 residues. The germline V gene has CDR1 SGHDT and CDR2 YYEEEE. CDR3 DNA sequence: TGTGCCAGCAGCTTGACAGGGTCTGGTAATGAGCAGTTCTTC. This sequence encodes CASSLTGSGNEQFF. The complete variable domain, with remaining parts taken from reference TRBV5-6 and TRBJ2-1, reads DAGVTQSPTHLIKTRGQQVTLRCSPKSGHDTVSWYQQALGQGPQFIFQYYEEEERQRGNFPDRFSGHQFPNYSSELNVNALLLGDSALYLCASSLTGSGNEQFFGPGTRLTVL.

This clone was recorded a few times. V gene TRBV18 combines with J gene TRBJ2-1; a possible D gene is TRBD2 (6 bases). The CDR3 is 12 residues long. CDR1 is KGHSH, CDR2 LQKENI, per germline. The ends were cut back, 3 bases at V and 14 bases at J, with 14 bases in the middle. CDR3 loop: CASSPPVGGEFF. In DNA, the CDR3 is TGTGCCAGCTCACCCCCCGTCGGGGGAGAGTTCTTC.

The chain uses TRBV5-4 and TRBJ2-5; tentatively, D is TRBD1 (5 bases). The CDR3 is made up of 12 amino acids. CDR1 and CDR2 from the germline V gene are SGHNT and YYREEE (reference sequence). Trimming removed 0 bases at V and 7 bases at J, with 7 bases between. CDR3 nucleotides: TGTGCCAGCAGCTTGGGACAGTCGACCCAGTACTTC. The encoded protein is CASSLGQSTQYF. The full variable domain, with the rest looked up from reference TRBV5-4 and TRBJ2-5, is ETGVTQSPTHLIKTRGQQVTLRCSSQSGHNTVSWYQQALGQGPQFIFQYYREEENGRGNFPPRFSGLQFPNYSSELNVNALELDDSALYLCASSLGQSTQYFGPGTRLLVL.

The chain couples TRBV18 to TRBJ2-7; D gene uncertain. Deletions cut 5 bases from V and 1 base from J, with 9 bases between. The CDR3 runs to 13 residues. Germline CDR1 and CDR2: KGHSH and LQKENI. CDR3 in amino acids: CASSAGESYEQYF. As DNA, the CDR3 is TGTGCCAGCTCAGCCGGTGAGTCCTACGAGCAGTACTTC.

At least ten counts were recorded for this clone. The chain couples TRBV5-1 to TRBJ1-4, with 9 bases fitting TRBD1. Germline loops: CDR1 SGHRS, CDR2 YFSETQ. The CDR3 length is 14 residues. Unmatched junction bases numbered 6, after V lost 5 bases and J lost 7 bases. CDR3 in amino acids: CASRDTGGSEKLFF. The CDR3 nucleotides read TGCGCCAGCAGGGATACAGGGGGCAGTGAAAAACTGTTTTTT.

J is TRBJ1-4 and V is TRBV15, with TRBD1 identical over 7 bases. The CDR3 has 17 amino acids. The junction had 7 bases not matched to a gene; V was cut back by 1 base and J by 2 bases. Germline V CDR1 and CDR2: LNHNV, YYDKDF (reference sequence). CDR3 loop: CATSRGRQGSTNEKLFF. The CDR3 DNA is TGTGCCACCAGCAGAGGACGACAGGGCTCGACTAATGAAAAACTGTTTTTT.

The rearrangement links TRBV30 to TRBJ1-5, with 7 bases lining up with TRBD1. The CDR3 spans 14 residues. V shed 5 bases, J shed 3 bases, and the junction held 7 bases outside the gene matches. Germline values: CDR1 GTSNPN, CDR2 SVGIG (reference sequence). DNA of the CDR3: TGTGCCTGGGGAATACAGGGGCTCAATCAGCCCCAGCATTTT. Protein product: CAWGIQGLNQPQHF.

CDR3 nucleotides: TGTGCCAGTAGTATCGCCACGGGGGCTTTCTTT. As protein: CASSIATGAFF. V usage is TRBV19 and J usage is TRBJ1-1; no clear D gene. The CDR3 has 11 amino acids. V lost 3 bases to trimming and J lost 11 bases, with 10 bases between them. Germline V gene lookup returns CDR1 LNHDA and CDR2 SQIVND (reference sequence).

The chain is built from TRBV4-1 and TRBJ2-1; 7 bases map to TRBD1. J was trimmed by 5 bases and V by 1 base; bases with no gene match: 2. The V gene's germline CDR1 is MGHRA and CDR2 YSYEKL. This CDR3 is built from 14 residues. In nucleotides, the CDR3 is TGCGCCAGCAGCCAAGCCCAGGGGGACAATGAGCAGTTCTTC. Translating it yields CASSQAQGDNEQFF.

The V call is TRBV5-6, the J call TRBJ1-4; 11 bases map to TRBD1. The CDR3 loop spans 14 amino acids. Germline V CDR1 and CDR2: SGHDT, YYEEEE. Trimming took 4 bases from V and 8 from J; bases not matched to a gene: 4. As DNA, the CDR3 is TGTGCCAGCAGCCCGGGACAGGGGGTCGAAAAACTGTTTTTT. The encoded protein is CASSPGQGVEKLFF.

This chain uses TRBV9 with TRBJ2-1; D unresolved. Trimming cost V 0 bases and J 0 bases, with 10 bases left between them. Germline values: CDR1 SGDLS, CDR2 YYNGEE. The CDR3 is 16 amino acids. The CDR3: CASSVVRRDSYNEQFF. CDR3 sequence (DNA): TGTGCCAGCAGCGTAGTGAGGCGAGACTCCTACAATGAGCAGTTCTTC.

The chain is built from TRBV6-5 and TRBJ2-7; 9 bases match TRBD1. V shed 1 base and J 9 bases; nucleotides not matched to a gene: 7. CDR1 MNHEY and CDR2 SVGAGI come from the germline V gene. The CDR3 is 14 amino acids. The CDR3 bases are TGTGCCAGCAGTTACTTATCTACAGGGGGCTTGCAGTACTTC. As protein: CASSYLSTGGLQYF.

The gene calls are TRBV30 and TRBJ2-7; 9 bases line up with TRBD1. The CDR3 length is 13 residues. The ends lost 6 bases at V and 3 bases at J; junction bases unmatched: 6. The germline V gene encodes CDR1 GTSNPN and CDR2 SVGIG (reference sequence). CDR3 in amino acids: CACQQDRGYEQYF. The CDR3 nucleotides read TGTGCCTGTCAACAGGACAGGGGCTACGAGCAGTACTTC.

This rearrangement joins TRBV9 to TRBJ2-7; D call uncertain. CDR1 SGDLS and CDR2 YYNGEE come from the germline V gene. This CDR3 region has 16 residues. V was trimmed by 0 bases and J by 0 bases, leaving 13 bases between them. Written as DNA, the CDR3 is TGTGCCAGCAGCGTAGGGTTCGGTACCACCTCCTACGAGCAGTACTTC. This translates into CASSVGFGTTSYEQYF. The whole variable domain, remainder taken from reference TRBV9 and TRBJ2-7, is DSGVTQTPKHLITATGQRVTLRCSPRSGDLSVYWYQQSLDQGLQFLIQYYNGEERAKGNILERFSAQQFPDLHSELNLSSLELGDSALYFCASSVGFGTTSYEQYFGPGTRLTVT.